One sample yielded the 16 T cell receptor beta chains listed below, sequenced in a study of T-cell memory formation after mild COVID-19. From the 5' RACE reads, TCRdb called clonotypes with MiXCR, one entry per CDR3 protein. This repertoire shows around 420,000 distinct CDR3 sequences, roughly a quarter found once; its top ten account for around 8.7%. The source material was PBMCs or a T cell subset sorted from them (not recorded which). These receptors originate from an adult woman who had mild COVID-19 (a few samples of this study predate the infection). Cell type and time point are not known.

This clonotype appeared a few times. CDR3 loop: CASSLGDTTEAFF. CDR3 coding DNA: TGTGCCAGCAGCTTGGGGGATACCACTGAAGCTTTCTTT. J is TRBJ1-1 and V is TRBV5-5; D remains ambiguous. V lost 0 bases and J lost 4, with 7 bases in between. This CDR3 is 13 amino acids long. Germline V lookup: CDR1 SGHKS, CDR2 YYEKEE (reference sequence).

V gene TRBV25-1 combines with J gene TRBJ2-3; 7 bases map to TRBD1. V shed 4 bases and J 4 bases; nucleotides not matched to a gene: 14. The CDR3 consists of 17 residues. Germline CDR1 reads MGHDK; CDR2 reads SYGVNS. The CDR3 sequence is CASSGPRTGQYADTQYF. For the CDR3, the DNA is TGTGCCAGCAGTGGCCCCCGGACAGGCCAGTACGCAGATACGCAGTATTTT.

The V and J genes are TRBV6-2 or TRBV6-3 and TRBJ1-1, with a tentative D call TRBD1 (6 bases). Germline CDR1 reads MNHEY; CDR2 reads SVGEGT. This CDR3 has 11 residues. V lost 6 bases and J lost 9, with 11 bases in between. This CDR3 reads CASRSRGKAFF. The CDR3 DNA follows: TGTGCCAGCAGGTCCAGGGGCAAAGCTTTCTTT.

The CDR3, as DNA: TGTGCCAGCAGCTTATCCGCCACAGGTCCGGCTGGAAACACCATATATTTT. Its protein is CASSLSATGPAGNTIYF. J is TRBJ1-3 and V is TRBV7-2, with a possible D match to TRBD1 (5 bases). V lost 2 bases and J lost 2, with 16 bases in between. Per the germline V gene, CDR1 is SGHTA and CDR2 is FQGNSA. The CDR3 spans 17 residues.

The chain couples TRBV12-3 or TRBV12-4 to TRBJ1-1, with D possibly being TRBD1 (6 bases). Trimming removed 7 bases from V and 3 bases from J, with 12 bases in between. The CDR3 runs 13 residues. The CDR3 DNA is TGTGCCAGCAAGAACAGGGTTCACACTGAAGCTTTCTTT. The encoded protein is CASKNRVHTEAFF.

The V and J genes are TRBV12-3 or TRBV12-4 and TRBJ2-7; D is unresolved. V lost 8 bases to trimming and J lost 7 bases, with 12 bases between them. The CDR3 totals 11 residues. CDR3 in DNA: TGTGCCAGCGGAAAAACGGGTGAGCAGTACTTC. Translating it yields CASGKTGEQYF.

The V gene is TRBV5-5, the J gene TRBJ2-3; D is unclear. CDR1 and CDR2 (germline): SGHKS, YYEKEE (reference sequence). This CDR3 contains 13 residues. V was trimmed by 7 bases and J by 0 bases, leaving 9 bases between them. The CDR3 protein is CASGVLSTDTQYF. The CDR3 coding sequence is TGTGCCAGCGGGGTACTCAGCACAGATACGCAGTATTTT.

In DNA form, the CDR3 reads TGTGCCAGCAGTTGGGCCGGCACCCTAAACACTGAAGCTTTCTTT. Protein product: CASSWAGTLNTEAFF. The genes are TRBV6-5 and TRBJ1-1; D is undetermined. Deletions cut 4 bases from V and 2 bases from J, with 14 bases between. This CDR3 spans 15 amino acids. Germline-derived CDR1 and CDR2 are MNHEY and SVGAGI.

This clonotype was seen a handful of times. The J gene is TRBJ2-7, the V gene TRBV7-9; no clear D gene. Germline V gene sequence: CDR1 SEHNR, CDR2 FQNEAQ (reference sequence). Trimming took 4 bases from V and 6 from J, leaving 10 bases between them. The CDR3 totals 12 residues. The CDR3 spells CASSSTPREQYF. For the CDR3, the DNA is TGTGCCAGCAGCTCGACTCCTCGCGAGCAGTACTTC.

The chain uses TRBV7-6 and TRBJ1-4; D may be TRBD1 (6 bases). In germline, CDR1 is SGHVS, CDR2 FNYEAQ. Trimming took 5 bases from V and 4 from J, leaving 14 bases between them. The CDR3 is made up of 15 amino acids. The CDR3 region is CASSPQQGFNEKLFF. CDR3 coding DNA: TGTGCCAGCAGCCCACAACAGGGATTTAATGAAAAACTGTTTTTT.

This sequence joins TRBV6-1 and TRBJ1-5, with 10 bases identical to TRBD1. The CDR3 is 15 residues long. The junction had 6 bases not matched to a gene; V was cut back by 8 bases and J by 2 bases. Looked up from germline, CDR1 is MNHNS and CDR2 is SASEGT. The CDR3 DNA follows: TGTGCCAGCGCCCGGACAGGGGGAGGCAATCAGCCCCAGCATTTT. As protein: CASARTGGGNQPQHF.

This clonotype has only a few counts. The CDR3 is CASSPGGYADTQYF. The CDR3 nucleotides read TGTGCCAGCAGCCCGGGGGGGTATGCAGATACGCAGTATTTT. V is TRBV7-3 and J is TRBJ2-3; 8 bases align to TRBD2. The length of the CDR3 is 14 residues. Trimming took 5 bases from V and 4 from J; bases not matched to a gene: 5. Per the germline V gene, CDR1 is SGHTA and CDR2 is FQGTGA.

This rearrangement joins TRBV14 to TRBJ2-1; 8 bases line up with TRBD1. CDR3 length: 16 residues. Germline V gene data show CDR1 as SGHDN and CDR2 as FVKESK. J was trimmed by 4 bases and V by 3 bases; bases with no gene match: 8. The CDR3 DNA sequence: TGTGCCAGCAGCCAGGGGCCGGGACAGGTATACAATGAGCAGTTCTTC. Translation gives CASSQGPGQVYNEQFF.

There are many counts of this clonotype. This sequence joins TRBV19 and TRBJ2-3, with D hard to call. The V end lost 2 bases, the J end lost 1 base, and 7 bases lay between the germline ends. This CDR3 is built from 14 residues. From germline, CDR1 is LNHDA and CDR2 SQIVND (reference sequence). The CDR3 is CASSISVGTDTQYF. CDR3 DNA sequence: TGTGCCAGTAGTATAAGTGTGGGCACAGATACGCAGTATTTT.

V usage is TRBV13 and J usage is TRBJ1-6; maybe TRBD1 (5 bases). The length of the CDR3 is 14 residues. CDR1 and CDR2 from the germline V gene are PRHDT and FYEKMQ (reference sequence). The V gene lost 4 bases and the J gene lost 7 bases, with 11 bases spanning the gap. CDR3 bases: TGTGCCAGCAGCTACGGGACGGAGAATTCACCCCTCCACTTT. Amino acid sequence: CASSYGTENSPLHF.

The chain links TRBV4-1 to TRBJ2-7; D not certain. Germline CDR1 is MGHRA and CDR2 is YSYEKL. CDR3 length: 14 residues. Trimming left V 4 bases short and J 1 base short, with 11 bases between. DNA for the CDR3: TGCGCCAGCAGCCCCCTACAGCAGTCCTACGAGCAGTACTTC. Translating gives CASSPLQQSYEQYF.